This T cell receptor (beta chain) came from a study of OX40 agonist ivuxolimab in advanced cancers. About the study as a whole: The costimulatory receptor OX40 (CD134) was targeted by ivuxolimab, a fully human IgG2 agonistic monoclonal antibody. Partial responses occurred in three dose-escalation patients: two with cutaneous melanoma and one with hepatocellular carcinoma. Patients were allowed to have had prior anti-PD-1, anti-PD-L1 or anti-CTLA-4 therapy, and approximately 40% of the dose-escalation patients had been treated with checkpoint inhibitors. A male proportion of 82.7% and a mean age of approximately 55 years, ranging from about 20 to 79, were recorded for the dose-escalation cohort. The paper reports the monotherapy dose-escalation portion (N ≈ 50 patients) of the phase I ivuxolimab trial. The purpose of peripheral TCRbeta sequencing was to test whether ivuxolimab changed TCR sequence diversity and led to clonal T-cell expansion. Of the approximately 50 dose-escalation patients, hepatocellular carcinoma was present in about 20, melanoma in approximately 15, renal cell carcinoma in 9 and head and neck cancer in 9. Intravenous ivuxolimab was administered to patients every 2 weeks at six dose levels: 0.01, 0.1, 0.3, 1.5, 3 and 10 mg/kg. The study at large found these results: On average, CD8+ T cells showed more expanded clones than CD4+ T cells after ivuxolimab. The antigen specificity of the peripheral T cells that underwent clonal expansion was not determined. At doses from 0.1 to 3.0 mg/kg, clonal expansion was seen in both CD4+ and CD8+ blood T cells between baseline and week 6. In the 0.1-3.0 mg/kg groups, partial responders had among the lowest normalized peripheral clonal expansion, particularly in CD8+ T cells. Low levels of normalized T-cell clonal expansion were also seen in some nonresponding patients.

Patients with autoimmune disease history or receiving systemic immunosuppression were excluded from the trial. In every dose cohort, peripheral blood was drawn for TCR sequencing at baseline, cycle 4 day 1, and cycle 7 day 1. The samples were drawn from a first-in-human, open-label, multicenter phase I dose-escalation trial of ivuxolimab. The trial enrolled adults with locally advanced or metastatic head and neck squamous cell, hepatocellular, melanoma or renal cell carcinoma. Before TCR sequencing, CD4+ and CD8+ T cells were separately sorted from peripheral blood. This clone was seen once. Its recognized antigen is unknown. No quality values exist for individual bases; no much larger clone is one base distant. For sequencing of the TCRbeta CDR3 region, genomic DNA was extracted from the sorted cells. The immunoSEQ Assay was used to sequence the TCRbeta CDR3 regions. The source is immuneACCESS, and TCRdb retained only in-frame sequences with V and J called. Part of the clones is not carried over; for the studies checked, unresolved V genes explain less than half of this, and the remainder is unexplained. This sample gives more than 70,000 clones in total; about 85% of them show up just once. The ten largest clones take up approximately 5% of the sample.

The clonotype originates from an adult with an advanced solid tumor such as melanoma, head and neck, liver or kidney cancer. The sample here was CD4+ or CD8+ T cells sorted from blood, taken in a trial of the OX40 agonist ivuxolimab.

The nucleotide sequence is given as TGTGCCAGCGCAGCCTCGATGTTGGACTCAGATACGCAGTATTTT. Its protein is CASAASMLDSDTQYF. In this chain, TRBV14 is recombined with TRBJ2-3, with TRBD2 as a weak D call on 5 bases. CDR1 and CDR2, looked up from the germline V gene, are SGHDN and FVKESK. V was cut back by 8 bases and J by 4 bases, leaving a gap of 19 bases between them. Measured from the cysteine to the phenylalanine, the CDR3 is 15 residues long. CDR3 DNA only is kept here, 45 bases in frame from base 1.